This T cell receptor beta chain was recovered during a study of PD-1 blockade in classical Hodgkin lymphoma. The V end was cut by 3 bases, the J end by 0 bases, with 7 bases between. CDR1 and CDR2 from the germline V gene are SGDLS and YYNGEE. The CDR3 is 14 amino acids. In regard to this clone: The antigen is unknown.

Some clones are missing from TCRdb's copy, which holds only in-frame ones; the method was immunoSEQ multiplex PCR. Of about 33,000 clones detected, 72% appear once; the ten largest clones hold about 3.8%. General observations from the study: A significant rise in TCR diversity was seen by C4D1 for CD4+ cells but not for CD8+ cells.

The time point denotes: cycle 4 day 1 (C4D1), after 5 to 7 weeks of nivolumab. All trial patients relapsed after autologous stem cell transplantation. The source is a human donor with classical Hodgkin lymphoma. This sample comprised peripheral blood mononuclear cells (PBMCs), obtained before the fourth cycle of nivolumab. This sequence joins TRBV9 and TRBJ1-3; maybe TRBD1 (6 bases). In DNA, the CDR3 is TGTGCCAGCAGCGAGGACAGCTCTGGAAACACCATATATTTT. Protein sequence: CASSEDSSGNTIYF.